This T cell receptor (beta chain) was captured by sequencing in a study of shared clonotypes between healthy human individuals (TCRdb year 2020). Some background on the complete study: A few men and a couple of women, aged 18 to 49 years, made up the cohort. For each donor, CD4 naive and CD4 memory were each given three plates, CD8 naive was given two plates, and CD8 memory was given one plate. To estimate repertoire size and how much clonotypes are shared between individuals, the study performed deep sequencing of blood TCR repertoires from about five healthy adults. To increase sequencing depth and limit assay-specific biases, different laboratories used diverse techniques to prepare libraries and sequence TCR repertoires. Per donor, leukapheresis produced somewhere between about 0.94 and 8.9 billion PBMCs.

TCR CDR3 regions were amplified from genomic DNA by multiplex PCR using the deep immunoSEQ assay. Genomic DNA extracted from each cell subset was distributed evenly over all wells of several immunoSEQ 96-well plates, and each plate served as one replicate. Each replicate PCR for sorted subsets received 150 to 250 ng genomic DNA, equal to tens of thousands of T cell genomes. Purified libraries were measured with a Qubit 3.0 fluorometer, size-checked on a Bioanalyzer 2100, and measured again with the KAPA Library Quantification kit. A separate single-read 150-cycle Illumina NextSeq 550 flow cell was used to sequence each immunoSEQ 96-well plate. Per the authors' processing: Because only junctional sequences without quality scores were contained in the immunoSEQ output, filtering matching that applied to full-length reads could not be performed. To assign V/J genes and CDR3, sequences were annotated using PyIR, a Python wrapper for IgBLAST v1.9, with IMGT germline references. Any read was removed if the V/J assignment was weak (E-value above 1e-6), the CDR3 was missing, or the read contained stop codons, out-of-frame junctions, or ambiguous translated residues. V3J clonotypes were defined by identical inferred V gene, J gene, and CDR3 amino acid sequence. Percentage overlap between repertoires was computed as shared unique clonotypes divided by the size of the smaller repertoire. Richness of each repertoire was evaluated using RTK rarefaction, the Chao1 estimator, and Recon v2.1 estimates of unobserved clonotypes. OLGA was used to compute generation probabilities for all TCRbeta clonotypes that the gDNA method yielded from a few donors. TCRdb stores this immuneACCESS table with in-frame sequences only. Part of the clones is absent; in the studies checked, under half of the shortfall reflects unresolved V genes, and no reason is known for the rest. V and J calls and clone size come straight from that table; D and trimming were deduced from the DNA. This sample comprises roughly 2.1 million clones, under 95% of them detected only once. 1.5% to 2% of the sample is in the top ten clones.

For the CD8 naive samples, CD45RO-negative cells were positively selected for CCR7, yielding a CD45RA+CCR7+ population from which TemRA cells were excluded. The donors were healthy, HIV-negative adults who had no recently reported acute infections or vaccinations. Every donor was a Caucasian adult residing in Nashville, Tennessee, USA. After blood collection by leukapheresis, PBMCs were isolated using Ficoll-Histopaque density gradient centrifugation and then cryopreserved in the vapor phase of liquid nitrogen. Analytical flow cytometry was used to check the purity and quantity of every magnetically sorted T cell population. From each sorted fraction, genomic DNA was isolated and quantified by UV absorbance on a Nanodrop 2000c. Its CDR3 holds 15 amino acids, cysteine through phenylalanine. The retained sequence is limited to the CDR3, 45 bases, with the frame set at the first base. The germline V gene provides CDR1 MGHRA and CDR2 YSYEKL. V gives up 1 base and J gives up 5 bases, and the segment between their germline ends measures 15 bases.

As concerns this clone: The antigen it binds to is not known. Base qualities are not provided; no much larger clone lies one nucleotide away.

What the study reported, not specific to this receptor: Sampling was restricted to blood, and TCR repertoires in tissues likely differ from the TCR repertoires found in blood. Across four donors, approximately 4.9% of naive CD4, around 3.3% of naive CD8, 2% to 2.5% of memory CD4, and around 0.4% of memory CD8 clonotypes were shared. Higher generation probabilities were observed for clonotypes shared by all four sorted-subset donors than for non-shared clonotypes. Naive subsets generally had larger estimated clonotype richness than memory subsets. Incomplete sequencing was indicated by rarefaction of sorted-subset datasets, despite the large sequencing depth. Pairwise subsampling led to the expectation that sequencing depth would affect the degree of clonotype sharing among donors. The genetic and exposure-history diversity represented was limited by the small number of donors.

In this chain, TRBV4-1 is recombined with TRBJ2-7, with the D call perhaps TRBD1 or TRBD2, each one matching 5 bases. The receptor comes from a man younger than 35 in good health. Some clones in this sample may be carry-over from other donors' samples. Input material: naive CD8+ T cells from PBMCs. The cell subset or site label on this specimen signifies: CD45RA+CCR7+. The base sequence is TGCGCCAGCAGCCAAGTGGAGGCTGTGGACAACGAGCAGTACTTC. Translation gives CASSQVEAVDNEQYF.